Following are 6 T cell receptor beta chains from one sample sequenced in a study of T cell responses to AZD1222 COVID-19 vaccine (dated by TCRdb to 2020 to 2022). The method behind the library was the immunoSEQ multiplex PCR assay. TCRdb carries this immuneACCESS record with in-frame sequences only. Its versions omit some clonotypes, under half of them owing to an unresolved V gene in the studies checked, with the rest unexplained. Across this sample there are 80,000 or so clones, with about 85% seen only once. About 1.6% of the sample is taken by the ten largest. The sample's time point label is to be understood as: baseline before first vaccination. The sequences come from peripheral blood, collected on day 0 of AZD1222 vaccination. These TCRs come from an adult in good health.

This chain uses TRBV14 with TRBJ2-5; D might be TRBD1 (5 bases). V shed 0 bases and J shed 5 bases, with 7 bases lying between them. The CDR3 has 13 residues. Germline V CDR1 and CDR2: SGHDN, FVKESK. The CDR3 region has the DNA TGTGCCAGCAGCCAAGACAGGGTGGAGACCCAGTACTTC. This encodes CASSQDRVETQYF.

V and J are TRBV18 and TRBJ1-1, with D uncertain. CDR1 is KGHSH, CDR2 LQKENI, per germline. V was cut by 3 bases and J by 2 bases, with 10 bases left in between. This CDR3 spans 14 amino acids. CDR3 sequence: CASSPLGPNTEAFF. The CDR3 bases are TGTGCCAGCTCACCGCTCGGGCCCAACACTGAAGCTTTCTTT.

V is TRBV4-1 and J is TRBJ2-3, with D perhaps TRBD2 (6 bases). The length of the CDR3 is 15 residues. V shed 1 base and J shed 4 bases, with 12 bases lying between them. Germline assignment: CDR1 MGHRA and CDR2 YSYEKL. The CDR3 region has the DNA TGCGCCAGCAGCCAAGGCTGGCGGGACTCAGATACGCAGTATTTT. It is translated as CASSQGWRDSDTQYF.

The chain uses TRBV2 and TRBJ1-1, with D uncertain. The CDR3 extends over 13 amino acids. The V gene lost 6 bases and the J gene lost 5 bases, with 13 bases spanning the gap. The germline V gene encodes CDR1 SNHLY and CDR2 FYNNEI. This chain's CDR3 is CASSGWEATEAFF. CDR3 DNA: TGTGCCAGCAGCGGCTGGGAAGCGACTGAAGCTTTCTTT.

V gene TRBV30 combines with J gene TRBJ2-5, with D possibly matching TRBD2 (5 bases). This CDR3 has 12 amino acids. The germline V gene encodes CDR1 GTSNPN and CDR2 SVGIG (reference sequence). Trimming took off 4 bases at V and 5 bases at J, with 11 bases between the two ends. The CDR3 nucleotides read TGTGCCTGGAAAGCGGCCGGTGAGACCCAGTACTTC. It is translated as CAWKAAGETQYF.

The V and J genes are TRBV14 and TRBJ1-2; tentatively, D is TRBD1 (5 bases). CDR3 length equals 14 residues. Trimming pared 1 base from V and 4 bases from J, leaving 10 bases between. The V gene's germline CDR1 is SGHDN and CDR2 FVKESK. The CDR3 is CASSQAGPSYGYTF. In DNA form, the CDR3 reads TGTGCCAGCAGCCAAGCGGGACCGTCCTATGGCTACACCTTC.